This passage covers 4 T cell receptor beta chains from one sample sequenced in a study of blood T cells in healthy people across ages. A second PCR of roughly 7 to 11 cycles used a sample-barcoded 5' primer and a J-beta primer mix. In TCRdb, the 5' RACE reads were re-called with MiXCR into one record per CDR3 protein. Here the sample spans 540,000 or so distinct CDR3 sequences, about 25% being singletons. These records were also assigned to another study, of T cells of mothers and their children.

Sequencing input: blood. These receptors were taken from a boy aged 5 to 17 in good health.

This clonotype has a handful of counts. The CDR3 nucleotides read TGTGCCAGCAGCCTGCGGGTTGAGACGAAACTTACTGAAGCTTTCTTT. Encoded protein: CASSLRVETKLTEAFF. The rearrangement uses TRBV7-2 and TRBJ1-1; D unresolved. With 5 bases removed from V and 5 bases from J, the gap between germline ends came to 21 bases. The CDR3 totals 16 residues. Per germline, CDR1 SGHTA and CDR2 FQGNSA.

This clonotype occurred a few times. The CDR3 loop reads CASSLEGRGNQPQHF. The CDR3 coding sequence is TGTGCCAGCAGTTTAGAAGGGAGGGGCAATCAGCCCCAGCATTTT. The chain joins TRBV12-3 or TRBV12-4 to TRBJ1-5, with D uncertain. This CDR3 has 15 amino acids. Trimming removed 1 base from V and 2 bases from J, with 9 bases in between.

This rearrangement joins TRBV28 to TRBJ1-5; perhaps TRBD1 as D (5 bases). V was clipped by 1 base and J by 3 bases, with 10 bases between them. The germline V gene has CDR1 MDHEN and CDR2 SYDVKM. CDR3 length: 15 residues. The CDR3 DNA sequence: TGTGCCAGCAGTTTATTAGGGGCGGTCAATCAGCCCCAGCATTTT. Its protein product is CASSLLGAVNQPQHF.

The table lists this clonotype with a few counts. This chain uses TRBV28 with TRBJ2-2; 8 nucleotides agree with TRBD1. V trimming: 9 bases; J trimming: 7 bases; junction bases outside the gene matches: 10. Germline V CDR1 and CDR2: MDHEN, SYDVKM. CDR3 size: 14 residues. For the CDR3, the DNA is TGTGCCAGACCGCCGGCAGGGGGCGTCGGGGAGCTGTTTTTT. This sequence encodes CARPPAGGVGELFF. The whole variable domain, filled in from reference TRBV28 and TRBJ2-2, reads DVKVTQSSRYLVKRTGEKVFLECVQDMDHENMFWYRQDPGLGLRLIYFSYDVKMKEKGDIPEGYSVSREKKERFSLILESASTNQTSMYLCARPPAGGVGELFFGEGSRLTVL.